A single sample gave rise to the 23 T cell receptor beta chains below, sequenced in a study of tumor-infiltrating lymphocytes in primary liver carcinoma. Germline DNA was extracted alongside blood RNA, which was obtained from unsorted whole blood. Total RNA amounting to around 540 ng was the source from which TCR beta cDNA was made with a constant-region primer. Sequencing libraries for TCR beta derived from three nested multiplex PCR rounds that used slightly modified ARM-PCR. Rounds one and two of PCR, each of 10 cycles, were primed with TRBV1-TRBV30 forward primers and a C-beta reverse primer. A single record per CDR3 protein comes from TCRdb applying MiXCR to the multiplex PCR reads. The data contain about 350,000 distinct CDR3 sequences, about two thirds of them singletons. Input material: peripheral blood. The receptors were gathered from a man aged 35-49 years with primary liver carcinoma and hepatitis B virus infection.

With respect to this clonotype: Just one base apart from a much larger clone, this may be a read error. The chain couples TRBV10-1 to TRBJ1-5, with D possibly matching TRBD1 (6 bases). Germline loops: CDR1 WNHNN, CDR2 SYGVQD (reference sequence). This CDR3 has 13 residues. CDR3 bases: TGCGCCAGCAGTGAGTCGATTCGGGGGCCCCAGCGTTTT. Translation: CASSESIRGPQRF.

The V gene is TRBV28, the J gene TRBJ2-2, with D perhaps given as TRBD1 or TRBD2 (5 bases each). The germline gives CDR1 MDHEN, CDR2 SYDVKM. Trimming pared 3 bases from V and 4 bases from J, leaving 15 bases between. The CDR3 spans 16 residues. The CDR3 region is CASSFSGGTGTGELFF. CDR3 nucleotides: TGTGCCAGCAGTTTTAGTGGGGGTACGGGCACCGGGGAGCTGTTTTTT. Combining the CDR3 with reference TRBV28 and TRBJ2-2 gives the whole variable domain DVKVTQSSRYLVKRTGEKVFLECVQDMDHENMFWYRQDPGLGLRLIYFSYDVKMKEKGDIPEGYSVSREKKERFSLILESASTNQTSMYLCASSFSGGTGTGELFFGEGSRLTVL.

The table lists this clonotype with many counts. This rearrangement joins TRBV5-6 to TRBJ2-1; perhaps TRBD2 as D (6 bases). The CDR3 sequence is 14 residues long. The V end was cut by 0 bases, the J end by 5 bases, with 9 bases between. Per the germline V gene, CDR1 is SGHDT and CDR2 is YYEEEE. The CDR3 here is CASSLGGNHNEQFF. The CDR3 nucleotides read TGTGCCAGCAGCTTGGGCGGGAACCACAATGAGCAGTTCTTC. The variable domain in full, completed from reference TRBV5-6 and TRBJ2-1, reads DAGVTQSPTHLIKTRGQQVTLRCSPKSGHDTVSWYQQALGQGPQFIFQYYEEEERQRGNFPDRFSGHQFPNYSSELNVNALLLGDSALYLCASSLGGNHNEQFFGPGTRLTVL.

The V and J genes are TRBV11-2 and TRBJ1-5; D unclear. TRBJ2-3 matches the DNA end more closely, so the J call is doubtful. The CDR3 has 14 amino acids. The germline V gene encodes CDR1 SGHAT and CDR2 FQNNGV. In nucleotides, the CDR3 is TGTGCCAGCAGCTTCGATGGCGGTGGTCAGCCCCAGTATTTT. Amino acid sequence: CASSFDGGGQPQYF.

This chain's CDR3 is CAIIPTGGAGELFF. In DNA, the CDR3 is TGTGCCATTATCCCGACAGGAGGGGCCGGGGAGCTGTTTTTT. This sequence joins TRBV12-3 or TRBV12-4 and TRBJ2-2; D tentatively fits TRBD1 or TRBD2 (6 bases each). V was pared by 10 bases and J by 6 bases, with 18 bases between. This CDR3 region has 14 residues.

With regard to this clonotype: Sequence at one end of the junction differs from germline and may be a read error. The chain recombines TRBV6-1 with TRBJ2-5; TRBD1 is a possible D gene (5 bases). Germline assignment: CDR1 MNHNS and CDR2 SASEGT. CDR3 length: 14 amino acids. The CDR3 sequence: CGSSEETAPVTKYF. The CDR3 nucleotides read TGTGGCAGCAGTGAAGAGACAGCCCCAGTGACCAAGTACTTC.

This clonotype was seen many times. The rearrangement uses TRBV6-2 or TRBV6-3 and TRBJ2-1; TRBD1 matches at 7 bases. Germline values: CDR1 MNHEY, CDR2 SVGEGT. J gave up 16 bases and V 7 bases, and 16 bases lay outside the gene matches. CDR3 length: 13 residues. The CDR3 sequence: CASTLGGRPKSFF. DNA for the CDR3: TGTGCCAGCACCCTAGGGGGCCGCCCAAAAAGTTTCTTC.

V gene TRBV29-1 combines with J gene TRBJ2-4; TRBD1 agrees at 9 bases. V was clipped by 4 bases and J by 6 bases; unmatched bases: 1. This CDR3 is built from 12 residues. Germline values: CDR1 SQVTM, CDR2 ANQGSEA. CDR3 amino acids: CSVGGQGNIQYF. The DNA of the CDR3 is TGCAGCGTTGGGGGACAGGGAAACATTCAGTACTTC.

This clonotype showed up many times. The chain has TRBV6-5 and TRBJ2-5; 8 bases agree with TRBD1. The germline CDR1 and CDR2 sequences are MNHEY and SVGAGI. CDR3 length: 15 residues. V was clipped by 2 bases and J by 0 bases; unmatched bases: 2. The DNA of the CDR3 is TGTGCCAGCAGTTACCGGACAGGGCACCAAGAGACCCAGTACTTC. As protein: CASSYRTGHQETQYF.

A remark on this clonotype: A read error may account for a junction end that differs from germline. This chain connects TRBV5-1 to TRBJ1-2, with D hard to call. The CDR3 length is 12 residues. Per the germline V gene, CDR1 is SGHRS and CDR2 is YFSETQ. CDR3 residues: CASSSGYYGYAF. CDR3 nucleotide sequence: TGCGCCAGCAGCTCGGGATACTATGGCTACGCCTTC.

The V gene is TRBV7-9, the J gene TRBJ2-7; D ambiguous. Trimming stripped 1 base from V and 2 bases from J, with 3 bases between. Germline CDR1 SEHNR, CDR2 FQNEAQ (reference sequence). The CDR3 contains 12 residues. CDR3 in amino acids: CASSLDAYEQYF. DNA for the CDR3: TGTGCCAGCAGCTTAGACGCCTACGAGCAGTACTTC. The full variable domain, completed using reference TRBV7-9 and TRBJ2-7, is DTGVSQNPRHKITKRGQNVTFRCDPISEHNRLYWYRQTLGQGPEFLTYFQNEAQLEKSRLLSDRFSAERPKGSFSTLEIQRTEQGDSAMYLCASSLDAYEQYFGPGTRLTVT.

There are a few counts of this clonotype. The chain couples TRBV6-2 or TRBV6-3 to TRBJ2-2; TRBD2 agrees at 7 bases. The CDR3 covers 16 residues. In germline, CDR1 is MNHEY, CDR2 SVGEGT. Germline trimming cut 2 bases from V and 4 bases from J; bases unmatched to any gene: 7. CDR3 sequence reads: CASSYDQRGLTGELFF. The CDR3 DNA is TGTGCCAGCAGTTACGACCAGCGGGGACTCACCGGGGAGCTGTTTTTT.

The sample holds many counts of this clonotype. CDR3 nucleotides: TGTGCCAGCAGCCCCTCTCCCGCGACCCAGTACTTC. This translates into CASSPSPATQYF. The V call is TRBV12-3 or TRBV12-4, the J call TRBJ2-5; the D is unclear. Trimming took off 6 bases at V and 7 bases at J, with 12 bases between the two ends. The CDR3 runs 12 residues.

The rearrangement joins TRBV29-1 to TRBJ2-1; no firm D call. Trimming pared 3 bases from V and 16 bases from J, leaving 16 bases between. This CDR3 is 11 amino acids long. Looked up from germline, CDR1 is SQVTM and CDR2 is ANQGSEA. As DNA, the CDR3 is TGCAGCGTTGAGGATCTCCCGGCACACTTCTTC. Translated, it gives CSVEDLPAHFF.

The rearrangement links TRBV5-4 to TRBJ2-5; tentatively, D is TRBD1 or TRBD2 (5 bases each). Germline lookup yields CDR1 SGHNT and CDR2 YYREEE (reference sequence). The germline V and J ends were trimmed by 7 bases and 5 bases, with 15 bases remaining between them. The CDR3 sequence is 13 residues long. As DNA, the CDR3 is TGTGCCAGCGGCGAGGGGTCAAGTGAGACCCAGTACTTC. Translating gives CASGEGSSETQYF.

The chain carries TRBV11-2 and TRBJ2-3; possible D gene TRBD1, 5 bases. Germline CDR1 and CDR2: SGHAT and FQNNGV. CDR3 length equals 15 residues. V shed 4 bases and J shed 5 bases, with 16 bases lying between them. CDR3 sequence: CASSSKGQVRDTQYF. The CDR3, as DNA: TGTGCCAGCAGCTCAAAAGGACAAGTCAGAGATACGCAGTATTTT.

In its sample, this clonotype was seen once. The conserved phenylalanine or tryptophan normally closing the CDR3 is absent here, so this likely arose from a read error. The V and J genes are TRBV7-9 and TRBJ2-5; D could derive from TRBD1 or TRBD2 (5 bases each). This CDR3 has 15 amino acids. Germline assignment: CDR1 SEHNR and CDR2 FQNEAQ (reference sequence). In DNA, the CDR3 is TGTGCCAGCAGCCAATTAGGGGAGTTCCAAGAGACACAGTACCTC. Its translation is CASSQLGEFQETQYL.

Note on this clonotype: Germline and junction disagree at one end, which may indicate a read error. CDR3 region: CSVVFGNCYTF. The DNA for the CDR3 is TGCAGCGTTGTCTTCGGGAATTGCTACACATTC. The chain has TRBV29-1 and TRBJ1-2; no definite D call. CDR1 is SQVTM and CDR2 is ANQGSEA in the germline V gene. This CDR3 is 11 amino acids long.

This clonotype was seen a handful of times. This could be a read error, since a much larger clone is one nucleotide away. The chain's CDR3 is CTSSYSDRGRSSPLHF. The CDR3 bases are TGTACCAGCAGTTACTCTGACAGGGGGAGGAGTTCACCCCTCCACTTT. The V call is TRBV6-5, the J call TRBJ1-6; 9 bases are a match to TRBD1. Per germline, CDR1 MNHEY and CDR2 SVGAGI. The CDR3 covers 16 residues.

As to this clonotype: Its ends do not fully match the called genes, so a read error is possible. This chain joins TRBV11-1 and TRBJ2-7, with D perhaps TRBD2 (5 bases). CDR3 length: 15 amino acids. CDR1 is SGHAT and CDR2 is FQDESV in the germline V gene (reference sequence). The CDR3 coding sequence is TGTGCCAGCAGCTTAATCCATGGGAGCTCCTACGAGCAATACTTC. Its protein is CASSLIHGSSYEQYF. Based on the CDR3 plus reference TRBV11-1 and TRBJ2-7, the full variable domain is EAEVAQSPRYKITEKSQAVAFWCDPISGHATLYWYRQILGQGPELLVQFQDESVVDDSQLPKDRFSAERLKGVDSTLKIQPAELGDSAMYLCASSLIHGSSYEQYFGPGTRLTVT.

As concerns this clonotype: This may be a read error: a much more frequent sequence differs by one nucleotide. This chain links TRBV6-5 with TRBJ1-5; tentatively, D is TRBD1 (6 bases). The CDR3 consists of 15 residues. Germline values: CDR1 MNHEY, CDR2 SVGAGI. As DNA, the CDR3 is TGTGTCAGCAGTTACTTGGCGGGGGCTGGTCAGCCCCAGCAATTT. Its translation is CVSSYLAGAGQPQQF.

This clonotype was seen only a few times. V usage is TRBV30 and J usage is TRBJ1-2, with a possible D match to TRBD1 (5 bases). The V and J ends lost 4 bases and 8 bases respectively, with 14 bases between them. Looked up from germline, CDR1 is GTSNPN and CDR2 is SVGIG (reference sequence). The CDR3 has 12 residues. DNA of the CDR3: TGTGCCTGGACCTGGGCAGGGCCGGGCTACACCTTC. It specifies CAWTWAGPGYTF.

This chain uses TRBV6-1 with TRBJ1-5, with D possibly being TRBD1 (6 bases). CDR1 is MNHNS, CDR2 SASEGT, per germline. The length of the CDR3 is 15 residues. The ends were cut back, 9 bases at V and 1 base at J, with 16 bases in the middle. CDR3: CARRSTGFSNQPQHF. The CDR3 DNA reads as TGTGCCAGAAGAAGCACAGGGTTCAGCAATCAGCCCCAGCATTTT.